This T cell receptor (beta chain) was sequenced in a study of early T cells in non-severe SARS-CoV-2 infection. Study-level information: Chains were unpaired, as sequencing was done on bulk RNA from unsorted whole blood. Broader study findings: Matching with VDJdb favored anti-spike CD8 responses (missing private and CD4 specificities).

Unique molecular identifiers were added to individual cDNA molecules. TCRdb re-analysed the 5' RACE reads in MiXCR, keeping a single row per CDR3 protein. The table lists 40,000 to 45,000 distinct CDR3 sequences, about 5.9% of them singletons. CDR3 length: 13 amino acids. Germline CDR1 is DFQATT and CDR2 is SNEGSKA (reference sequence). Trimming took 4 bases from V and 0 from J, leaving 9 bases between them. This clonotype was detected ten times or more. Its antigen is still unknown. The source is an adult who was a healthcare worker with PCR-confirmed SARS-CoV-2 infection or an uninfected control (not recorded which). This material consisted of whole blood, taken at baseline. The V and J genes are TRBV20-1 and TRBJ1-1; D gene unclear. CDR3 nucleotides: TGCAGTGCTACTCCGCGGATGAACACTGAAGCTTTCTTT. Its translation is CSATPRMNTEAFF.